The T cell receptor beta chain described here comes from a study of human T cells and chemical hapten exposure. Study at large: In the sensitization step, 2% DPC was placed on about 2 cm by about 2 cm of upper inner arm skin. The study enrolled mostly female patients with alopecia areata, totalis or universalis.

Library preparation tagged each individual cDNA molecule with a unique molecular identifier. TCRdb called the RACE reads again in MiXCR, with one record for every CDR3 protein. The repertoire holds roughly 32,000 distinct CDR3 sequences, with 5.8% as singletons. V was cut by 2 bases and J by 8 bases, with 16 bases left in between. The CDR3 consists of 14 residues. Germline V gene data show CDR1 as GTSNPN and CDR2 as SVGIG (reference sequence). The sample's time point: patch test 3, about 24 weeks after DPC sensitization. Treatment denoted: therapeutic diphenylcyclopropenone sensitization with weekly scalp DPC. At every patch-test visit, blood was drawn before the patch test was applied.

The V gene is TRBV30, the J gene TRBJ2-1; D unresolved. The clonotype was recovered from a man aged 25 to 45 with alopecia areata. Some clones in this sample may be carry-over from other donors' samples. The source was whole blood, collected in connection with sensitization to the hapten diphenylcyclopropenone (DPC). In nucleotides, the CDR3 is TGTGCCTGGAGTACAACCCCCTTTTGGGATGAGCAGTTCTTC. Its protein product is CAWSTTPFWDEQFF. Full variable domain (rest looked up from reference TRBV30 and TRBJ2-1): SQTIHQWPATLVQPVGSPLSLECTVEGTSNPNLYWYRQAAGRGLQLLFYSVGIGQISSEVPQNLSASRPQDRQFILSSKKLLLSDSGFYLCAWSTTPFWDEQFFGPGTRLTVL.